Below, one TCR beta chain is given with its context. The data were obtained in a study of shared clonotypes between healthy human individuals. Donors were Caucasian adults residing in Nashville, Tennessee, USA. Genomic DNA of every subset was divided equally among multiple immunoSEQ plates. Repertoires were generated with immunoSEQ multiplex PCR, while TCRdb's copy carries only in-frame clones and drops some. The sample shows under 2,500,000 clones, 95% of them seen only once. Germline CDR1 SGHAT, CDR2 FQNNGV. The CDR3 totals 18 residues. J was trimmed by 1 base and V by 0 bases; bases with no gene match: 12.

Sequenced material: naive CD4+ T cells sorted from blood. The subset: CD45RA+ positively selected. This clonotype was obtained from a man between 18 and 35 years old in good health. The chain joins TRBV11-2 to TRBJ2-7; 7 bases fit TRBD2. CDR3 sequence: CASSLESRTSVPSYEQYF. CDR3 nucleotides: TGTGCCAGCAGCTTAGAGTCTCGAACTAGCGTACCTTCCTACGAGCAGTACTTC.